This TCR beta chain is from a study of blood T cell repertoires in COVID-19. Overall study: Samples of COVID-19 (acute and convalescent) were obtained from the United States, Italy and Spain. T cells, B-cell-depleted T cells, or PBMCs supplied cDNA or gDNA.

V lost 4 bases and J 7 bases, leaving 20 bases between the germline ends. The CDR3 runs 15 residues. The germline V gene encodes CDR1 MNHEY and CDR2 SVGAGI. Per the original data handling: Reference gene primer amplification yielded estimated nucleated cell counts. The protocol was immunoSEQ multiplex PCR, while the TCRdb copy is restricted to in-frame clones and leaves out a portion. For V, J and clone size, that table is used; D and trimming come from the DNA. The sample lists hundreds of thousands of clones, 70% to 90% occurring once. The clonotype originates from a woman between 50 and 59 years old with active or convalescent COVID-19. Sample: peripheral blood. J is TRBJ2-7 and V is TRBV6-5; tentatively, D is TRBD2 (7 bases). The CDR3 loop is CASSSHGGGSKEQYF. In nucleotides, the CDR3 is TGTGCCAGCAGTTCCCACGGGGGCGGGAGTAAAGAGCAGTACTTC.